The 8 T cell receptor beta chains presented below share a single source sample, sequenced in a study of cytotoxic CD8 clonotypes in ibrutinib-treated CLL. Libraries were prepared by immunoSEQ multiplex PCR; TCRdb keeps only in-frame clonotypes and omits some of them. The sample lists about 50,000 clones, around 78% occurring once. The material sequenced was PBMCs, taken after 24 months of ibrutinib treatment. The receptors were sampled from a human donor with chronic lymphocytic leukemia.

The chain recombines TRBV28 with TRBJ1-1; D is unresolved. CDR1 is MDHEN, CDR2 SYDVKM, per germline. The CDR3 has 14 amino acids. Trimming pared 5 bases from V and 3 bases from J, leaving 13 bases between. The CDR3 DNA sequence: TGTGCCAGCAGTCCCGGGTATTGGGACACTGAAGCTTTCTTT. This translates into CASSPGYWDTEAFF.

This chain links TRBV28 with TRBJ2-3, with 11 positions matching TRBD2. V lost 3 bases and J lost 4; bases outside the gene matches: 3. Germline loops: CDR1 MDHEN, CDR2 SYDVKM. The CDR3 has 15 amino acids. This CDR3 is CASSFSGREADTQYF. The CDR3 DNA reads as TGTGCCAGCAGTTTTAGCGGGAGGGAAGCAGATACGCAGTATTTT.

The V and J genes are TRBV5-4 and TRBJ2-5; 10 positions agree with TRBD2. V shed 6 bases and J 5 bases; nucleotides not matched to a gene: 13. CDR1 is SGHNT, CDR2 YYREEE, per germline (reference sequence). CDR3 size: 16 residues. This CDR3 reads CASKRASGRGAETQYF. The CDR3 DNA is TGTGCCAGCAAGAGGGCTAGCGGGAGAGGTGCGGAGACCCAGTACTTC.

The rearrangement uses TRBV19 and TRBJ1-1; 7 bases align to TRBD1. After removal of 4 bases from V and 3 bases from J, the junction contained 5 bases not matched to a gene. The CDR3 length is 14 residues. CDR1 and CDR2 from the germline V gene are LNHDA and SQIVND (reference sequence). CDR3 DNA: TGTGCCAGTAGTACCGACAGGGTGGACACTGAAGCTTTCTTT. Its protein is CASSTDRVDTEAFF.

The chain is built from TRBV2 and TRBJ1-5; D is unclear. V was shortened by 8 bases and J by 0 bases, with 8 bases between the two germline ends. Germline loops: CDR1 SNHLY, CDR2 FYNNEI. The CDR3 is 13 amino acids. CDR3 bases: TGTGCCAGCGGCGGATTTAGCAATCAGCCCCAGCATTTT. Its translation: CASGGFSNQPQHF.

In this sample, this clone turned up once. The CDR3 DNA is TGCGCCAGCAGCGCAGGGACTAGCGGCTACAATGAGCAGTTCTTC. As protein: CASSAGTSGYNEQFF. This chain uses TRBV5-1 with TRBJ2-1; 11 nucleotides line up with TRBD2. Per germline, CDR1 SGHRS and CDR2 YFSETQ. The CDR3 spans 15 residues. V was clipped by 4 bases and J by 3 bases; unmatched bases: 3.

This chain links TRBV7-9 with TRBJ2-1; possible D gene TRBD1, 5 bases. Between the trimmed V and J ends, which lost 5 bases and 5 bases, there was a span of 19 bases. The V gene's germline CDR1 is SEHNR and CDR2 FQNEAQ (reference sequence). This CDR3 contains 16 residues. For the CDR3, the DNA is TGTGCCAGCAGCCTAGGGGCCCCTGACAAAAACAATGAGCAGTTCTTC. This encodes CASSLGAPDKNNEQFF. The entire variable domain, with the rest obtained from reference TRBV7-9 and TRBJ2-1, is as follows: DTGVSQNPRHKITKRGQNVTFRCDPISEHNRLYWYRQTLGQGPEFLTYFQNEAQLEKSRLLSDRFSAERPKGSFSTLEIQRTEQGDSAMYLCASSLGAPDKNNEQFFGPGTRLTVL.

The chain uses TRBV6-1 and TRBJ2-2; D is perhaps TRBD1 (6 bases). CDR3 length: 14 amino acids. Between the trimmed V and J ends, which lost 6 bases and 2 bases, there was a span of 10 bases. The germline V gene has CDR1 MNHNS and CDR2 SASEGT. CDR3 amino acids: CASRGTRNTGELFF. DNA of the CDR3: TGTGCCAGCAGAGGGACAAGAAACACCGGGGAGCTGTTTTTT.